The 8 T cell receptor beta chains below come from one sample, sequenced in a study of blood T cell repertoires in COVID-19. Only in-frame clones appear in the TCRdb table, and some are missing; sequencing was by immunoSEQ multiplex PCR. Altogether about 180,000 clones are present, approximately 90% being singletons, with the ten largest covering roughly 1.6%. Specimen: peripheral blood. These receptor sequences come from a woman between 45 and 60 years old with acute or convalescent COVID-19.

The chain recombines TRBV10-3 with TRBJ1-1; 10 nucleotides agree with TRBD1. Trimming removed 7 bases from V and 9 bases from J; junction bases left unmatched: 5. The CDR3 has 12 amino acids. Germline assignment: CDR1 ENHRY and CDR2 SYGVKD. This chain's CDR3 is CAIMEGQGKAFF. CDR3 DNA sequence: TGTGCCATCATGGAGGGACAGGGGAAAGCTTTCTTT.

The V and J genes are TRBV11-2 and TRBJ2-7; 8 bases fit TRBD2. Trimming cost V 7 bases and J 1 base; bases outside gene matches: 6. The CDR3 is 14 amino acids. Germline V CDR1 and CDR2: SGHAT, FQNNGV. The CDR3 here is CASNRLAPSYEQYF. In DNA, the CDR3 is TGTGCCAGCAACAGACTAGCGCCTTCCTACGAGCAGTACTTC.

The chain couples TRBV19 to TRBJ2-1; tentatively, D is TRBD2 (7 bases). V lost 5 bases, J lost 7 bases, and 21 bases lay in between. CDR1 and CDR2 (germline): LNHDA, SQIVND (reference sequence). This CDR3 region has 16 residues. This chain's CDR3 is CASSGRWGGRWNEQFF. DNA for the CDR3: TGTGCCAGTAGTGGGCGATGGGGGGGCAGATGGAATGAGCAGTTCTTC.

The V gene is TRBV2, the J gene TRBJ1-2; TRBD1 is a possible D gene (5 bases). Germline CDR1 and CDR2: SNHLY and FYNNEI. Trimming cost V 6 bases and J 1 base, with 18 bases left between them. The CDR3 has 16 residues. CDR3 bases: TGTGCCAGCAGGACACCCTTGGGGCAGATTAACTATGGCTACACCTTC. Encoded protein: CASRTPLGQINYGYTF.

V usage is TRBV19 and J usage is TRBJ2-1, with D maybe TRBD2 (5 bases). In germline, CDR1 is LNHDA, CDR2 SQIVND (reference sequence). This CDR3 contains 14 residues. Trimming shortened V by 6 bases and J by 8 bases, and 17 bases separated the two germline ends. The CDR3 region is CASRGLGLIDEQFF. The CDR3 bases are TGTGCCAGTAGGGGCCTCGGACTTATCGATGAGCAGTTCTTC. The full variable domain, its missing parts supplied by reference TRBV19 and TRBJ2-1, is DGGITQSPKYLFRKEGQNVTLSCEQNLNHDAMYWYRQDPGQGLRLIYYSQIVNDFQKGDIAEGYSVSREKKESFPLTVTSAQKNPTAFYLCASRGLGLIDEQFFGPGTRLTVL.

The chain links TRBV18 to TRBJ1-2; 7 bases map to TRBD1. Per germline, CDR1 KGHSH and CDR2 LQKENI. The CDR3 sequence is 13 residues long. Losses at the gene ends were 5 bases for V and 4 bases for J; bases not matched to a gene: 4. CDR3 DNA sequence: TGTGCCAGCTCATCGGACAGGAGCTATGGCTACACCTTC. It codes for CASSSDRSYGYTF.

This chain joins TRBV19 and TRBJ1-4, with 9 nucleotides matching TRBD1. CDR1 and CDR2 (germline): LNHDA, SQIVND (reference sequence). The CDR3 is made up of 15 amino acids. With V trimmed by 4 bases and J by 7 bases, 7 bases remained unmatched. The CDR3 region is CASSNFNRGREKLFF. As DNA, the CDR3 is TGTGCCAGTAGTAACTTCAACAGGGGGCGTGAAAAACTGTTTTTT. Combining the CDR3 with reference TRBV19 and TRBJ1-4 gives the whole variable domain DGGITQSPKYLFRKEGQNVTLSCEQNLNHDAMYWYRQDPGQGLRLIYYSQIVNDFQKGDIAEGYSVSREKKESFPLTVTSAQKNPTAFYLCASSNFNRGREKLFFGSGTQLSVL.

CDR3 residues: CASSFPTGGTEAFF. CDR3 coding DNA: TGTGCCAGCAGCTTCCCGACAGGGGGCACTGAAGCTTTCTTT. The V call is TRBV7-9, the J call TRBJ1-1; 9 bases agree with TRBD1. The CDR3 has 14 residues. The V gene's germline CDR1 is SEHNR and CDR2 FQNEAQ (reference sequence). After removal of 3 bases from V and 4 bases from J, the junction contained 3 bases not matched to a gene.